This TCR beta chain was recorded in a study of blood T cell repertoires in COVID-19. Only in-frame clones appear in the TCRdb table, and some are missing; sequencing was by immunoSEQ multiplex PCR. The sample records about 82,000 clones, around 88% being singletons. Per the germline V gene, CDR1 is MNHEY and CDR2 is SVGAGI. The CDR3 covers 14 residues. Trimming shortened V by 4 bases and J by 1 base, and 10 bases separated the two germline ends. The specimen sequenced was peripheral blood. V usage is TRBV6-5 and J usage is TRBJ1-1; D unclear. The TCR sequence derives from a woman aged 55 to 70 with acute or convalescent COVID-19. The CDR3 coding sequence is TGTGCCAGCAGTTCCCCGAGGCGGAACACTGAAGCTTTCTTT. As protein: CASSSPRRNTEAFF.